Sequencing of this T cell receptor (beta chain) was carried out in a study of cytotoxic CD8 clonotypes in ibrutinib-treated CLL. Study-wide background: In all, approximately ten patients were relapsed/refractory, approximately 15 were treatment-naive and about 17 were IGHV unmutated. Around 25 partial and 2 complete responses; at median approximately 68 months, about 14 remitted, roughly 12 progressed.

As to this clone: What it binds is unknown.

Depths of 1 in 200,000 to 1 in 1 million T cells were the sequencing target. TCRdb's copy holds only in-frame clones and misses some; the assay was immunoSEQ multiplex PCR. Counted here are around 140,000 clones, approximately 77% occurring once; the ten biggest clones make up roughly a quarter. The germline V gene encodes CDR1 MDHEN and CDR2 SYDVKM. There are 14 residues in the CDR3. Deletions cut 8 bases from V and 4 bases from J, with 15 bases between. General study findings and limits: Public clonotypes, rarely seen, contracted or held steady on treatment.

The sample consisted of PBMCs, taken after 12 months of ibrutinib treatment. The TCR sequence derives from a human donor with chronic lymphocytic leukemia. V gene TRBV28 combines with J gene TRBJ1-5, with a weak D call TRBD1 (6 bases). The CDR3, as DNA: TGTGCCAGCCAAATGGGGGGGCAGAATCAGCCCCAGCATTTT. Translated, it gives CASQMGGQNQPQHF.